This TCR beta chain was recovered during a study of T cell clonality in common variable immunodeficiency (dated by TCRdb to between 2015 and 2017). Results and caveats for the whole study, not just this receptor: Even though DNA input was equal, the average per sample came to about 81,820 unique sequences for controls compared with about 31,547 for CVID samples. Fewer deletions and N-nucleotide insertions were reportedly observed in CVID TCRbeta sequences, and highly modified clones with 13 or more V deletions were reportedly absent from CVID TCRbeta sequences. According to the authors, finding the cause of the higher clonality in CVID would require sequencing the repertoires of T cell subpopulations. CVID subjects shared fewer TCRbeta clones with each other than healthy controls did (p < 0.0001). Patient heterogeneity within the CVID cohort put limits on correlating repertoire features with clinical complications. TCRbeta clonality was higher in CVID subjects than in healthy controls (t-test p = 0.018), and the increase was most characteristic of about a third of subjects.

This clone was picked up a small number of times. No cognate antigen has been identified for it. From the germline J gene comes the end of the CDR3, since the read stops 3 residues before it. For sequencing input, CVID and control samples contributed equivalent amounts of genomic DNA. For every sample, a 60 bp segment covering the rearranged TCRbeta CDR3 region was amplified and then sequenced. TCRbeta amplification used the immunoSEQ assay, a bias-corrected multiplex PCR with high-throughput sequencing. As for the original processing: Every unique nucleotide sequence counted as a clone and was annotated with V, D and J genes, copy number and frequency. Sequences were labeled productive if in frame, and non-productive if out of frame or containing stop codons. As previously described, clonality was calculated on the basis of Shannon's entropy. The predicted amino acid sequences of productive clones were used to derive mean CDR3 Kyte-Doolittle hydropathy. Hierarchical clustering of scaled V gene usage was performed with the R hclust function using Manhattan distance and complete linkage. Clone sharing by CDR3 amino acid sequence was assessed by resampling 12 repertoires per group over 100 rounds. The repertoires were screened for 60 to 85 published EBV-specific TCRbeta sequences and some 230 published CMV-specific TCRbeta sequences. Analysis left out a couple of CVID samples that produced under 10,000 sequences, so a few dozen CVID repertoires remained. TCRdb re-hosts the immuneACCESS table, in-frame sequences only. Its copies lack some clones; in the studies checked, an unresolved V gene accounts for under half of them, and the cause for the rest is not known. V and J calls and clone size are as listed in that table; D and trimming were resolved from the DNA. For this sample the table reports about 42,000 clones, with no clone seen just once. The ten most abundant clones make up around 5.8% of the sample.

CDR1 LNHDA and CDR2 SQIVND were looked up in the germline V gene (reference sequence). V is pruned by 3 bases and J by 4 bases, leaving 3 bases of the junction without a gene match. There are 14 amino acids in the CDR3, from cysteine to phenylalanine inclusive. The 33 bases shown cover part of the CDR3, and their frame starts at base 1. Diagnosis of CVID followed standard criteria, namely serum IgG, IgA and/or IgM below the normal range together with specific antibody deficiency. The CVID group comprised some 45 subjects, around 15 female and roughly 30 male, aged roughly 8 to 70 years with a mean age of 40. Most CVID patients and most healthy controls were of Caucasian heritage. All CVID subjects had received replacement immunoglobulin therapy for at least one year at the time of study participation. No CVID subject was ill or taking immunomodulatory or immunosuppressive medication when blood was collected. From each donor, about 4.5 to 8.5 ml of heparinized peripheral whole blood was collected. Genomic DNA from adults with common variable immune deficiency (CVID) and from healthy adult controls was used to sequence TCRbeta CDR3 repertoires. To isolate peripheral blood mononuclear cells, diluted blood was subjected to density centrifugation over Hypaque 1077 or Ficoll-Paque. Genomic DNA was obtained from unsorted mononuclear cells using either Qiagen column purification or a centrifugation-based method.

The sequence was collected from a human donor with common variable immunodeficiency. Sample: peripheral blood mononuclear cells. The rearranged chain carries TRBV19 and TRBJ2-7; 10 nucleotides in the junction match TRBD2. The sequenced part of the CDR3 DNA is TGTGCCAGTAGTATTAGGACTAGCGGATACGAG. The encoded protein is CASSIRTSGYE. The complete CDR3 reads CASSIRTSGYEQYF.